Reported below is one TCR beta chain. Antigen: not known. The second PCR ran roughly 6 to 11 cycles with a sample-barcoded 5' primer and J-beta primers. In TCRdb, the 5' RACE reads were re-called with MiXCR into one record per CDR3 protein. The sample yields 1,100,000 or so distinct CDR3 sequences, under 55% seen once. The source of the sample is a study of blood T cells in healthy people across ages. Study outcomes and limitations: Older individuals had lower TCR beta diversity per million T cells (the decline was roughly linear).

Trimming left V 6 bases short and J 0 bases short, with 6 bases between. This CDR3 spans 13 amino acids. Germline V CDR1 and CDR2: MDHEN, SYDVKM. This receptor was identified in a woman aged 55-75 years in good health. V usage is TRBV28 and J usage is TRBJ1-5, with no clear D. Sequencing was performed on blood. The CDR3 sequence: CASSTSSNQPQHF. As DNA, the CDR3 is TGTGCCAGCAGCACCAGTAGCAATCAGCCCCAGCATTTT.